The 18 T cell receptor beta chains presented below share a single source sample, sequenced in a study of spatial heterogeneity in lung cancer. Time point given: blood at routine non-recurrence follow-up after resection. Sequencing of whole RNA from tumor, nontumor lung or frozen PBMC involved no sorting. TCRdb itself ran the 5' RACE reads through MiXCR, one entry per CDR3 protein. The sample lists some 120,000 distinct CDR3 sequences; more than 9% were seen once. Sample: PBMCs, taken at follow-up. These receptors were taken from a male donor with early-stage non-small cell lung cancer.

V gene TRBV7-8 combines with J gene TRBJ1-3; no reliable D call. CDR1 is SGHVS, CDR2 FQNEAQ, per germline. V lost 5 bases and J lost 0, with 14 bases in between. The CDR3 has 16 residues. The CDR3 sequence: CASSQGTTDSGNTIYF. In nucleotides, the CDR3 is TGTGCCAGCAGCCAAGGTACGACGGACTCTGGAAACACCATATATTTT.

This clonotype was counted a few times. V and J are TRBV20-1 and TRBJ2-1, with 9 positions matching TRBD2. The V gene end was trimmed by 2 bases and the J gene end by 7 bases; junction bases not matched to a gene: 9. This CDR3 contains 15 residues. Germline assignment: CDR1 DFQATT and CDR2 SNEGSKA (reference sequence). DNA for the CDR3: TGCAGTGCTAGACCCCCGGCTAGCGGGGTTAATGAGCAGTTCTTC. It translates to CSARPPASGVNEQFF.

The chain joins TRBV12-3 or TRBV12-4 to TRBJ1-1; no definite D call. Deletions cut 3 bases from V and 4 bases from J, with 12 bases between. The length of the CDR3 is 14 residues. CDR3 in DNA: TGTGCCAGCAGTTTTCAAGGTCTGGGCACTGAAGCTTTCTTT. This encodes CASSFQGLGTEAFF.

This clonotype was seen at least ten times. CDR3 sequence reads: CAWSGGNTIYF. In DNA form, the CDR3 reads TGTGCCTGGAGTGGGGGAAACACCATATATTTT. The gene calls are TRBV30 and TRBJ1-3; D ambiguous. CDR1 is GTSNPN and CDR2 is SVGIG in the germline V gene (reference sequence). V was shortened by 1 base and J by 4 bases, with 2 bases between the two germline ends. This CDR3 has 11 residues.

This clonotype was found a few times. This chain uses TRBV4-2 with TRBJ2-4; D is ambiguous. Trimming removed 1 base from V and 11 bases from J, with 6 bases in between. Germline CDR1 and CDR2: LGHNA and YNFKEQ. The CDR3 spans 11 residues. The CDR3 nucleotides are TGTGCCAGCAGCCAAGCGGTGTTTCAGTACTTC. This sequence encodes CASSQAVFQYF.

The chain carries TRBV7-2 and TRBJ1-5; the D gene is possibly TRBD1 (5 bases). This CDR3 spans 15 amino acids. V was cut by 5 bases and J by 0 bases, with 11 bases left in between. The germline gives CDR1 SGHTA, CDR2 FQGNSA. CDR3 sequence: CASSHGTLSNQPQHF. As DNA, the CDR3 is TGTGCCAGCAGCCATGGGACGCTTAGCAATCAGCCCCAGCATTTT.

The chain employs TRBV19 and TRBJ2-3; 10 bases match TRBD2. V shed 4 bases and J 0 bases; nucleotides not matched to a gene: 4. The length of the CDR3 is 16 residues. The V gene's germline CDR1 is LNHDA and CDR2 SQIVND (reference sequence). In DNA form, the CDR3 reads TGTGCCAGTAGTAAAACTAGCGGGGCTAGCACAGATACGCAGTATTTT. It is translated as CASSKTSGASTDTQYF.

In this sample, this clonotype turned up a few times. The rearrangement links TRBV18 to TRBJ2-2; 8 nucleotides agree with TRBD1. V shed 2 bases and J 4 bases; nucleotides not matched to a gene: 9. CDR1 is KGHSH, CDR2 LQKENI, per germline. The CDR3 length is 17 residues. The CDR3 DNA is TGTGCCAGCTCACCATCGCACGGGACAGGCGGCACCGGGGAGCTGTTTTTT. Encoded protein: CASSPSHGTGGTGELFF.

In this sample, this clonotype turned up a few times. This chain uses TRBV6-2 or TRBV6-3 with TRBJ2-7, with D hard to call. The CDR3 consists of 13 residues. Trimming left V 2 bases short and J 0 bases short, with 5 bases between. CDR1 and CDR2 (germline): MNHEY, SVGEGT. The CDR3 loop reads CASSYVGSYEQYF. Here the CDR3 DNA reads TGTGCCAGCAGTTACGTGGGCTCCTACGAGCAGTACTTC.

In this sample, this clonotype turned up a few times. The chain joins TRBV7-9 to TRBJ1-1, with TRBD1 identical over 7 bases. J was trimmed by 8 bases and V by 7 bases; bases with no gene match: 13. The CDR3 length is 14 residues. Germline CDR1 SEHNR, CDR2 FQNEAQ (reference sequence). The CDR3 protein is CASTPLDREWEAFF. The CDR3 nucleotides read TGTGCCAGCACCCCACTCGACAGGGAATGGGAAGCTTTCTTT.

The chain joins TRBV7-8 to TRBJ2-5, with D uncertain. In germline, CDR1 is SGHVS, CDR2 FQNEAQ. V was clipped by 7 bases and J by 7 bases, with 10 bases between them. This CDR3 spans 11 amino acids. CDR3 in amino acids: CASTFAGTQYF. The CDR3 nucleotides are TGTGCCAGCACCTTTGCTGGGACCCAGTACTTC.

The chain employs TRBV5-1 and TRBJ2-3; D is unresolved. Trimming shortened V by 0 bases and J by 3 bases, and 11 bases separated the two germline ends. Germline values: CDR1 SGHRS, CDR2 YFSETQ. This CDR3 is built from 15 residues. The CDR3 sequence: CASSLGNRPTDTQYF. CDR3 bases: TGCGCCAGCAGCTTGGGTAACAGACCGACAGATACGCAGTATTTT.

This clonotype was recorded a few times. The chain employs TRBV5-5 and TRBJ2-1; 9 nucleotides line up with TRBD2. This CDR3 is 19 amino acids long. From germline, CDR1 is SGHKS and CDR2 YYEKEE (reference sequence). V shed 0 bases and J 5 bases; nucleotides not matched to a gene: 15. This chain's CDR3 is CASSLGLSGGLPSHNEQFF. DNA for the CDR3: TGTGCCAGCAGCTTGGGACTAAGCGGGGGGTTACCTTCCCACAATGAGCAGTTCTTC.

This clonotype was seen repeatedly, ten times or more. The rearrangement joins TRBV10-2 to TRBJ1-5, with D possibly matching TRBD1 (5 bases). This CDR3 spans 17 amino acids. Germline CDR1 is WSHSY and CDR2 is SAAADI. V lost 1 base, J lost 6 bases, and 19 bases lay in between. Here the CDR3 DNA reads TGCGCCAGCAGTGAGTATTCATCTGGACGGGGGGGTCAGCCCCAGCATTTT. Translated, it gives CASSEYSSGRGGQPQHF.

This clonotype was observed a handful of times. V and J are TRBV7-2 and TRBJ2-1; TRBD2 matches at 8 bases. Trimming at V came to 1 base and at J to 9 bases, leaving 8 bases not matched to a gene. In germline, CDR1 is SGHTA, CDR2 FQGNSA. The CDR3 totals 15 residues. This CDR3 is CASSLVAGTRIEQFF. For the CDR3, the DNA is TGTGCCAGCAGCTTAGTAGCGGGAACGAGGATTGAGCAGTTCTTC.

The chain recombines TRBV28 with TRBJ1-5, with D uncertain. Trimming left V 4 bases short and J 5 bases short, with 12 bases between. The CDR3 runs to 14 residues. Germline CDR1 reads MDHEN; CDR2 reads SYDVKM. The CDR3, as DNA: TGTGCCAGCAGTTCAGGAGCTCAGGATCAGCCCCAGCATTTT. Protein sequence: CASSSGAQDQPQHF.

This clonotype was counted a few times. The chain links TRBV12-3 or TRBV12-4 to TRBJ2-5; D is tentatively TRBD1 or TRBD2 (5 bases each). This CDR3 has 12 amino acids. Trimming removed 3 bases from V and 5 bases from J, with 7 bases in between. The DNA of the CDR3 is TGTGCCAGCAGTTTTGGGGGTGAGACCCAGTACTTC. It encodes CASSFGGETQYF.

The chain carries TRBV28 and TRBJ2-3, with 8 bases fitting TRBD1. The germline V gene has CDR1 MDHEN and CDR2 SYDVKM. J was trimmed by 1 base and V by 5 bases; bases with no gene match: 11. The CDR3 runs 17 residues. Written as DNA, the CDR3 is TGTGCCAGCAGTCGACAGGGGCGATCCATGGGCACAGATACGCAGTATTTT. Amino acids: CASSRQGRSMGTDTQYF.